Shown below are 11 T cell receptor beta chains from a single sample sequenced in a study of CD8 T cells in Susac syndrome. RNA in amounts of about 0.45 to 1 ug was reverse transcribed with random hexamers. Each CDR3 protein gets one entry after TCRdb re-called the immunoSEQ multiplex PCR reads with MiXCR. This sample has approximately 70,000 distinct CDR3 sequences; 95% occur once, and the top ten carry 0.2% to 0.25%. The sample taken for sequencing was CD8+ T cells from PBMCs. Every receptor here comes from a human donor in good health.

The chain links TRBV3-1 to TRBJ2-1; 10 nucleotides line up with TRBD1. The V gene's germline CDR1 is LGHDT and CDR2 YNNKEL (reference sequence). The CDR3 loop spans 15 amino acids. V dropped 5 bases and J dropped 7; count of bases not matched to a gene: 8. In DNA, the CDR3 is TGTGCCAGCAGCTCCCGGGACAGGGGTTGGAATGAGCAGTTCTTC. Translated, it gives CASSSRDRGWNEQFF.

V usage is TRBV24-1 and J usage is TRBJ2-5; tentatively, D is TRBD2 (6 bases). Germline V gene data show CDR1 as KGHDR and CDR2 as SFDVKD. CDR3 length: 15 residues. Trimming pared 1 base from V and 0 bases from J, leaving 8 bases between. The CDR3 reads CATSDLTGDQETQYF. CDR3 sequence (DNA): TGTGCCACCAGTGATTTAACGGGGGACCAAGAGACCCAGTACTTC.

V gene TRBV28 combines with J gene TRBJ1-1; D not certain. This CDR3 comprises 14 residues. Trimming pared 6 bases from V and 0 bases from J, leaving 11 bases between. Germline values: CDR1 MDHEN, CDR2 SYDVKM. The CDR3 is CASSVVNMNTEAFF. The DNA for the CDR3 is TGTGCCAGCAGCGTGGTTAACATGAACACTGAAGCTTTCTTT.

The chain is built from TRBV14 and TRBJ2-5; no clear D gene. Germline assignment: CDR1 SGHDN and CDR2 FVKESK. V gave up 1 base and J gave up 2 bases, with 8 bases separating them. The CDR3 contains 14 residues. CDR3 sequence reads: CASSQVIRQETQYF. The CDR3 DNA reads TGTGCCAGCAGCCAAGTTATTAGACAAGAGACCCAGTACTTC.

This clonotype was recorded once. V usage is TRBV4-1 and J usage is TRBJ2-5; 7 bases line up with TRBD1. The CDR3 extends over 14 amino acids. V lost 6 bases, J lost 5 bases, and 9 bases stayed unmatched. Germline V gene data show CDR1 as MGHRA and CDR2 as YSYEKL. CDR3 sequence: CASRVTGNAETQYF. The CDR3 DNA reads TGCGCCAGCAGGGTGACAGGGAATGCGGAGACCCAGTACTTC.

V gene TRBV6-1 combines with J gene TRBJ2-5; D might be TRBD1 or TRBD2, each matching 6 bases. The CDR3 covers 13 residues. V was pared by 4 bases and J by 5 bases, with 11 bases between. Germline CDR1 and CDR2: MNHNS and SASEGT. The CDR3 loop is CASSGGALETQYF. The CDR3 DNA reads TGTGCCAGCAGTGGGGGGGCCCTGGAGACCCAGTACTTC.

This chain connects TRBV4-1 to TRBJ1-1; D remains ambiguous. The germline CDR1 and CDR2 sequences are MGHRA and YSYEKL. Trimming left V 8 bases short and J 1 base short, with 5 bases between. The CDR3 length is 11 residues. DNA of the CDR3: TGCGCCAGCTTGGAGAACACTGAAGCTTTCTTT. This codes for CASLENTEAFF.

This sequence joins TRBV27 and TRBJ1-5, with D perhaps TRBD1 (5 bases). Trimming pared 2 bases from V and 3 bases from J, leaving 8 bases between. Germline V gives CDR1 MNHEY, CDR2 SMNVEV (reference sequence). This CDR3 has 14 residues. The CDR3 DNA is TGTGCCAGCAGTTTAGGGGGGAACAATCAGCCCCAGCATTTT. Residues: CASSLGGNNQPQHF.

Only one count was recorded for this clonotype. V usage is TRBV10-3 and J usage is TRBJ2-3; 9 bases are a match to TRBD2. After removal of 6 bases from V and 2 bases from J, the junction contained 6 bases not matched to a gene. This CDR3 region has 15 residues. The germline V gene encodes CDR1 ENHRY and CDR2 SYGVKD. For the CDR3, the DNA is TGTGCCATCAGCGGAGCGGGGGGAATCACAGATACGCAGTATTTT. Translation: CAISGAGGITDTQYF.

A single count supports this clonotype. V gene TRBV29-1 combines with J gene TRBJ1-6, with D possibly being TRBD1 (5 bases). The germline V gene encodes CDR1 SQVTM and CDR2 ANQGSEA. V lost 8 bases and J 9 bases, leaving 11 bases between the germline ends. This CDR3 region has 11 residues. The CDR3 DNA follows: TGCAGCCCTGCAAGGGGTTCACCCCTCCACTTT. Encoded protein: CSPARGSPLHF.

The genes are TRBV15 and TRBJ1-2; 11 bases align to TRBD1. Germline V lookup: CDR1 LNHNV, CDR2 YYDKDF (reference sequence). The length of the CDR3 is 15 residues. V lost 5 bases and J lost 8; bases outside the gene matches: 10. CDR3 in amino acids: CATSGSGTGGWGYTF. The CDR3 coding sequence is TGTGCCACCAGCGGATCAGGGACAGGGGGTTGGGGCTACACCTTC.